The 11 T cell receptor beta chains reported below all come from one sample, sequenced in a study of cytomegalovirus exposure and HLA in healthy donors. This table comes from immunoSEQ multiplex PCR, and its TCRdb copy is limited to in-frame clones, with some not included. Counted here are about 130,000 clones, roughly nine tenths occurring once; the ten biggest clones make up roughly 1.2%. The source material was PBMCs. The receptor source for this set is a woman between 18 and 29 years old in good health and CMV-seronegative.

This chain links TRBV7-9 with TRBJ1-6; D is unresolved. The CDR3 sequence is 14 residues long. In germline, CDR1 is SEHNR, CDR2 FQNEAQ (reference sequence). V was cut by 2 bases and J by 10 bases, with 12 bases left in between. CDR3 sequence reads: CASSLLAVSSPLHF. The CDR3 DNA follows: TGTGCCAGCAGCTTACTGGCCGTTTCCTCACCCCTCCACTTT.

The chain links TRBV19 to TRBJ2-5; the match to TRBD2 covers 9 bases. Looked up from germline, CDR1 is LNHDA and CDR2 is SQIVND (reference sequence). Germline trimming cut 5 bases from V and 1 base from J; bases unmatched to any gene: 5. This CDR3 has 15 amino acids. This CDR3 reads CASSWPAGGQETQYF. CDR3 DNA sequence: TGTGCCAGTAGTTGGCCAGCGGGGGGCCAAGAGACCCAGTACTTC.

The rearrangement joins TRBV12-5 to TRBJ1-6; 11 nucleotides line up with TRBD1. This CDR3 contains 13 residues. Germline V lookup: CDR1 LGHNT, CDR2 FRNRAP. With V trimmed by 6 bases and J by 9 bases, 1 base remained unmatched. The CDR3 sequence is CASGGTGGSPLHF. In nucleotides, the CDR3 is TGTGCTAGTGGAGGGACAGGGGGTTCACCCCTCCACTTT.

The chain is built from TRBV7-2 and TRBJ2-7; 12 nucleotides align to TRBD1. Germline V gene data show CDR1 as SGHTA and CDR2 as FQGNSA. Unmatched junction bases numbered 10, after V lost 6 bases and J lost 4 bases. This CDR3 comprises 16 residues. The CDR3 nucleotides read TGTGCCAGCAGACAAGCGGGGGACAGGGGGCGATACGAGCAGTACTTC. Amino acid sequence: CASRQAGDRGRYEQYF.

The V call is TRBV19, the J call TRBJ2-5, with TRBD2 as a possible D gene (6 bases). The germline V gene has CDR1 LNHDA and CDR2 SQIVND (reference sequence). V lost 8 bases and J 1 base, leaving 14 bases between the germline ends. CDR3 length: 14 amino acids. This CDR3 is CASRAGRIQETQYF. In DNA form, the CDR3 reads TGTGCCAGTCGGGCAGGGAGGATCCAAGAGACCCAGTACTTC.

This clone was counted at least ten times. This chain joins TRBV7-9 and TRBJ1-2, with 8 bases aligning to TRBD1. This CDR3 has 19 amino acids. Germline values: CDR1 SEHNR, CDR2 FQNEAQ (reference sequence). The junction had 15 bases not matched to a gene; V was cut back by 1 base and J by 2 bases. The CDR3 nucleotides read TGTGCCAGCAGCTTAGGGCCGGGGAGGACAGGGCCATCAAACTATGGCTACACCTTC. Translated, it gives CASSLGPGRTGPSNYGYTF.

This chain links TRBV7-9 with TRBJ2-1, with 7 bases fitting TRBD1. This CDR3 contains 15 residues. V lost 5 bases to trimming and J lost 2 bases; unmatched junction nucleotides: 6. In germline, CDR1 is SEHNR, CDR2 FQNEAQ (reference sequence). CDR3 coding DNA: TGTGCCAGCAGCCTCCCGGGACAGCCCTACAATGAGCAGTTCTTC. It yields the protein CASSLPGQPYNEQFF.

The chain is built from TRBV11-1 and TRBJ2-1; D not resolved. Trimming stripped 1 base from V and 2 bases from J, with 9 bases between. CDR1 and CDR2 from the germline V gene are SGHAT and FQDESV (reference sequence). CDR3 length: 15 amino acids. CDR3 protein: CASSLVAGTYNEQFF. For the CDR3, the DNA is TGTGCCAGCAGCTTAGTGGCTGGTACCTACAATGAGCAGTTCTTC.

This sequence joins TRBV4-1 and TRBJ1-2; possibly TRBD1 for D (5 bases). Germline V gene sequence: CDR1 MGHRA, CDR2 YSYEKL. CDR3 length equals 16 residues. Trimming removed 0 bases at V and 2 bases at J, with 13 bases between. The CDR3 protein is CASSQEAQGTNYGYTF. The DNA of the CDR3 is TGCGCCAGCAGCCAAGAGGCTCAGGGTACCAACTATGGCTACACCTTC.

This clone appeared once. The chain joins TRBV6-5 to TRBJ2-3; 8 nucleotides align to TRBD2. Trimming removed 0 bases from V and 10 bases from J; junction bases left unmatched: 3. The germline gives CDR1 MNHEY, CDR2 SVGAGI. This CDR3 region has 13 residues. CDR3 DNA sequence: TGTGCCAGCAGTTACTCGAACGGGGGGGCGCAGTATTTT. Translated: CASSYSNGGAQYF.

CDR3 in DNA: TGTGCCAGCAGCTCAGGACAGGGAGTCTACAATGAGCAGTTCTTC. Translated: CASSSGQGVYNEQFF. The chain recombines TRBV5-4 with TRBJ2-1; 8 bases line up with TRBD1. CDR1 is SGHNT and CDR2 is YYREEE in the germline V gene (reference sequence). This CDR3 has 15 residues. V was clipped by 3 bases and J by 3 bases; unmatched bases: 5.